This TCR beta chain was identified in a study of response to subunit inactivated influenza vaccine. Study outcomes and limitations: That few new T cells are recruited by each seasonal influenza vaccination was the authors' suggestion.

About this clonotype itself: Its antigen is unidentified.

TCRdb passed the RT-PCR reads through MiXCR, listing each CDR3 protein once. In the table there are approximately 530,000 distinct CDR3 sequences, approximately 7.7% of which are singletons. The TCR was taken from a man between 45 and 75 years old who received an inactivated influenza vaccine. The starting material was PBMCs from blood, obtained less than 30 months after vaccination.

The CDR3 spells CATSGGGGGTGANVLTF. As DNA, the CDR3 is TGTGCCACCAGCGGCGGTGGGGGGGGGACCGGGGCCAACGTCCTGACTTTC. The gene calls are TRBV15 and TRBJ2-6, with 7 bases that match TRBD2. Trimming removed 5 bases from V and 4 bases from J; junction bases left unmatched: 11. CDR1 is LNHNV, CDR2 YYDKDF, per germline (reference sequence). This CDR3 comprises 17 residues.